The clone carrying this T cell receptor (beta chain) occurred many times. Its antigen is currently unknown. Full-length variable regions came from constant-region reverse primers plus semi-nested Nested Universal Primer A PCR. TCRdb re-derived calls from the 5' RACE reads in MiXCR, one entry per CDR3 protein. The data show 9,500 to 10,000 distinct CDR3 sequences, roughly 15% seen once. Findings of the study overall: The larger-cohort validation was restricted to a single TCR beta V-J rearrangement rather than whole repertoires. Tumor-infiltrating Treg TCR alpha and beta sequences overlapped most with tumor naive CD4+ T cells, then blood naive. Tumor memory CD4+ T cell TCR gene usage was found to cluster with blood and lymph node memory CD4+ cells and with lymph node naive CD4+ cells.

Treg sorting used a CD4+CD25+CD127-/low gate. The sequence derives from a female donor with breast cancer. The sequenced material came from Tregs sorted from blood.

The CDR3 here is CASSLVDQPQHF. As DNA, the CDR3 is TGTGCCAGCAGCTTAGTGGATCAGCCCCAGCATTTT. The chain employs TRBV7-8 and TRBJ1-5; D uncertain. The germline CDR1 and CDR2 sequences are SGHVS and FQNEAQ. The CDR3 covers 12 residues. Trimming took 1 base from V and 5 from J, leaving 3 bases between them.